Included here is one T cell receptor beta chain sequence, with context. The CDR3 is 18 amino acids. Germline assignment: CDR1 SGHNT and CDR2 YENEEA. After removal of 4 bases from V and 1 base from J, the junction contained 4 bases not matched to a gene. Sequencing was performed with immunoSEQ multiplex PCR; in TCRdb, only in-frame clones are kept and a portion is missing. In the table there are about 480,000 clones, about 79% of which are singletons. The data derive from a study of shared clonotypes between healthy human individuals. V usage is TRBV11-3 and J usage is TRBJ2-1, with TRBD2 matching over 16 bases. The receptor was derived from a woman aged 40 to 50 in good health. Some clones in this sample may be carry-over from other donors' samples. Sequenced material: PBMCs. The CDR3 sequence: CASSSGTSGRGSYNEQFF. DNA of the CDR3: TGTGCCAGCAGCTCCGGGACTAGCGGGAGGGGTTCCTACAATGAGCAGTTCTTC.